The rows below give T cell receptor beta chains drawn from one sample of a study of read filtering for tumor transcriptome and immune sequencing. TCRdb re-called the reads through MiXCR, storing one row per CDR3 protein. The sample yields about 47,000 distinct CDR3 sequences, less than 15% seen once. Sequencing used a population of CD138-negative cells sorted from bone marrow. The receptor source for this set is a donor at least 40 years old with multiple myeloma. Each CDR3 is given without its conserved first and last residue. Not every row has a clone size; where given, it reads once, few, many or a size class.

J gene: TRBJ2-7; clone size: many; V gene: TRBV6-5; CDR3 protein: ASSRQGEKQY
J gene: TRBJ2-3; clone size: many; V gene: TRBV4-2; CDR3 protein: ASSQEGGRAGDTQY
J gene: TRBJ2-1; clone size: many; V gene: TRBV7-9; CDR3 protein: ASSLSGSSGSRGNEQF
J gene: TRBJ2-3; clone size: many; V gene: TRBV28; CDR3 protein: ASSFLGSGRKNTQY
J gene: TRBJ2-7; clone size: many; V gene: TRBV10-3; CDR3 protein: AISELETYEQY
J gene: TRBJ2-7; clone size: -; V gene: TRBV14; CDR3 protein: ASSPDQQSYEQY
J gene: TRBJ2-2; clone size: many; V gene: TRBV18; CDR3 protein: ASSVGLADNTGELF
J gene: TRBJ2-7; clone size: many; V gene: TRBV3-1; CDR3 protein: ASSQISGYEQY
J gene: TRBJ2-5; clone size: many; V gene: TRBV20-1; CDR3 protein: SARVLAGVETQY
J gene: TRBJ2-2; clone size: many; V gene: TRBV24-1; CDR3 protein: AIMEGTTGELF
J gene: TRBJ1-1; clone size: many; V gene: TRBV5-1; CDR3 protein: ASSLAGRGNTEAF
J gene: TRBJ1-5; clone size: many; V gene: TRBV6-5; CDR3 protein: ASSYGGSQPQH
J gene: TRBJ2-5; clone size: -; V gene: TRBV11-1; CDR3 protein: ASSWGHRPPQETQY
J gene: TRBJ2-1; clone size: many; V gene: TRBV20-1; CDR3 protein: SASLVGWVNEQF
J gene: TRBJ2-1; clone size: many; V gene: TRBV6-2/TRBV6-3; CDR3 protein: ASSYGRGRDYNEQF
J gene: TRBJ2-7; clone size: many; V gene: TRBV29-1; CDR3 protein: SVDVPGAAGEQY